The 26 T cell receptor beta chains presented below share a single source sample, sequenced in a study of human T cells and chemical hapten exposure. TCRdb redid the calling of the RACE reads with MiXCR, one entry per CDR3 protein. The sample includes more than 250,000 distinct CDR3 sequences, about 8.1% seen only once; the top ten take about 2.1%. Stated time point: pre-sensitization, week 0. Indicated treatment: therapeutic diphenylcyclopropenone sensitization with weekly scalp DPC. The sequencing used whole blood, collected in connection with sensitization to the hapten diphenylcyclopropenone (DPC). Every receptor here comes from a woman aged 40 to 50 with alopecia areata. Some clones in this sample may be carry-over from other donors' samples.

This clonotype showed up many times. The chain combines TRBV28 with TRBJ2-1; no firm D call. Per germline, CDR1 MDHEN and CDR2 SYDVKM. This CDR3 is 12 amino acids long. V was cut by 3 bases and J by 8 bases, with 8 bases left in between. This chain's CDR3 is CASSLGEYEQFF. Written as DNA, the CDR3 is TGTGCCAGCAGTTTGGGCGAGTATGAGCAGTTCTTC.

This clonotype was counted a few times. The chain joins TRBV5-6 to TRBJ2-6; D possibly matches TRBD1 or TRBD2 (5 bases each). Germline lookup yields CDR1 SGHDT and CDR2 YYEEEE. The length of the CDR3 is 21 residues. The V gene lost 4 bases and the J gene lost 2 bases, with 28 bases spanning the gap. The CDR3 protein is CASSIQFPGASNVAGANVLTF. The CDR3 bases are TGTGCCAGCAGCATCCAGTTTCCCGGGGCCTCCAACGTCGCTGGGGCCAACGTCCTGACTTTC.

This rearrangement joins TRBV11-2 to TRBJ2-3; no clear D gene. CDR3 size: 13 residues. V lost 3 bases and J 11 bases, leaving 15 bases between the germline ends. Germline values: CDR1 SGHAT, CDR2 FQNNGV. CDR3 coding DNA: TGTGCCAGCAGCTTCCTTGAATCCAGTTTGCAGTATTTT. Translation gives CASSFLESSLQYF.

This chain joins TRBV28 and TRBJ2-3, with D possibly called TRBD1 or TRBD2 (6 bases each). The ends were cut back, 7 bases at V and 1 base at J, with 18 bases in the middle. CDR1 MDHEN and CDR2 SYDVKM come from the germline V gene. The CDR3 totals 16 residues. The CDR3 protein is CASTKAEGGGTDTQYF. The CDR3 region has the DNA TGTGCCAGCACCAAGGCGGAGGGGGGCGGCACAGATACGCAGTATTTT.

The gene calls are TRBV11-2 and TRBJ2-1; the match to TRBD2 covers 10 bases. The junction had 6 bases not matched to a gene; V was cut back by 4 bases and J by 3 bases. CDR1 and CDR2 (germline): SGHAT, FQNNGV. The CDR3 has 16 residues. This chain's CDR3 is CASSSTSGALYNEQFF. CDR3 coding DNA: TGTGCCAGCAGCTCCACTAGCGGGGCCCTCTACAATGAGCAGTTCTTC. Using reference TRBV11-2 and TRBJ2-1 for the parts outside the CDR3, the full variable domain is EAGVAQSPRYKIIEKRQSVAFWCNPISGHATLYWYQQILGQGPKLLIQFQNNGVVDDSQLPKDRFSAERLKGVDSTLKIQPAKLEDSAVYLCASSSTSGALYNEQFFGPGTRLTVL.

The sample holds a few counts of this clonotype. This sequence joins TRBV29-1 and TRBJ2-1; D is possibly TRBD1 (5 bases). The germline CDR1 and CDR2 sequences are SQVTM and ANQGSEA. The V and J ends lost 5 bases and 0 bases respectively, with 14 bases between them. This CDR3 comprises 15 residues. CDR3 sequence (DNA): TGCAGCGTTCATGGGGCCCGAAGCTCCTACAATGAGCAGTTCTTC. Residues: CSVHGARSSYNEQFF.

V is TRBV6-5 and J is TRBJ1-5, with TRBD1 matching over 7 bases. J was trimmed by 7 bases and V by 2 bases; bases with no gene match: 17. The CDR3 is made up of 18 amino acids. Germline CDR1 is MNHEY and CDR2 is SVGAGI. The CDR3 protein is CASSYGTQFTGADQPQHF. For the CDR3, the DNA is TGTGCCAGCAGTTACGGCACTCAGTTTACAGGGGCCGACCAGCCCCAGCATTTT.

This clonotype occurred once. The chain recombines TRBV5-1 with TRBJ2-7; TRBD1 matches 11 bases. Germline CDR1 reads SGHRS; CDR2 reads YFSETQ. The CDR3 has 15 amino acids. Germline trimming cut 4 bases from V and 3 bases from J; bases unmatched to any gene: 6. As DNA, the CDR3 is TGCGCCAGCAGCACACCGGGACAGGGGGTCTACGAGCAGTACTTC. It yields the protein CASSTPGQGVYEQYF.

This clonotype was seen at least ten times. The CDR3 DNA is TGTGCCAGCAGCTTCGCAACACAGGGCACCGGGGAGCTGTTTTTT. It is translated as CASSFATQGTGELFF. This chain joins TRBV7-9 and TRBJ2-2; possibly TRBD1 for D (6 bases). The CDR3 is 15 amino acids. V was shortened by 3 bases and J by 4 bases, with 12 bases between the two germline ends. The germline CDR1 and CDR2 sequences are SEHNR and FQNEAQ (reference sequence).

This clonotype was detected a few times. The chain recombines TRBV6-2 or TRBV6-3 with TRBJ2-3; 10 bases are shared with TRBD2. The CDR3 covers 17 residues. Trimming removed 2 bases from V and 3 bases from J; junction bases left unmatched: 8. CDR1 and CDR2 from the germline V gene are MNHEY and SVGEGT. The CDR3 here is CASSYVLAGVGTDTQYF. Here the CDR3 DNA reads TGTGCCAGCAGTTACGTCCTAGCGGGAGTAGGTACAGATACGCAGTATTTT.

This clonotype was observed at least ten times. This sequence joins TRBV10-2 and TRBJ1-5; D is possibly TRBD1 (6 bases). The CDR3 totals 14 residues. V dropped 8 bases and J dropped 7 bases, with 18 bases sitting between them. Germline values: CDR1 WSHSY, CDR2 SAAADI. The CDR3 region is CASDSGERRQPQHF. In DNA, the CDR3 is TGCGCCAGCGATTCAGGGGAGAGGAGGCAGCCCCAGCATTTT.

The sample holds many counts of this clonotype. This sequence joins TRBV12-3 or TRBV12-4 and TRBJ1-5, with 8 positions matching TRBD1. The CDR3 is 15 amino acids. After removal of 3 bases from V and 6 bases from J, the junction contained 7 bases not matched to a gene. The CDR3 loop reads CASSFAGGGGQPQHF. The CDR3 DNA reads TGTGCCAGCAGTTTTGCAGGGGGCGGGGGTCAGCCCCAGCATTTT.

Only a few counts were recorded for this clonotype. The gene calls are TRBV24-1 and TRBJ2-1; the match to TRBD2 covers 8 bases. The CDR3 runs 16 residues. CDR1 is KGHDR, CDR2 SFDVKD, per germline. With 1 base clipped from V and 4 bases from J, the junction kept 5 bases outside the gene matches. CDR3 amino acids: CATSDLNREGYNEQFF. Here the CDR3 DNA reads TGTGCCACCAGTGATTTAAACCGGGAGGGTTACAATGAGCAGTTCTTC.

This CDR3 reads CASSYQGAEQFF. The CDR3 nucleotides are TGTGCCAGCAGTTACCAGGGGGCTGAGCAGTTCTTC. This chain links TRBV6-6 with TRBJ2-1; TRBD1 matches 8 bases. CDR1 MNHNY and CDR2 SVGAGI come from the germline V gene (reference sequence). CDR3 size: 12 residues. The junction had 0 bases not matched to a gene; V was cut back by 2 bases and J by 9 bases.

The rearrangement links TRBV28 to TRBJ2-7, with 10 nucleotides matching TRBD2. With V trimmed by 3 bases and J by 6 bases, 8 bases remained unmatched. Germline values: CDR1 MDHEN, CDR2 SYDVKM. The CDR3 consists of 15 residues. The CDR3 coding sequence is TGTGCCAGCAGTTTGGCGGCTAGCGGGAGCCTCGAGCAGTACTTC. Its translation is CASSLAASGSLEQYF.

This clonotype has more than one count but fewer than ten. In DNA form, the CDR3 reads TGTGCCACCAGCAGAACAGACTCTGGGGCCAACGTCCTGACTTTC. Its protein product is CATSRTDSGANVLTF. V gene TRBV15 combines with J gene TRBJ2-6, with D unclear. This CDR3 has 15 amino acids. Per germline, CDR1 LNHNV and CDR2 YYDKDF (reference sequence). V lost 2 bases, J lost 0 bases, and 5 bases lay in between.

In its sample, this clonotype was seen many times. The chain is built from TRBV4-3 and TRBJ2-5; D is unclear. The CDR3 length is 15 residues. Germline V gives CDR1 LGHNA, CDR2 YSLEER. Between the trimmed V and J ends, which lost 4 bases and 2 bases, there was a span of 14 bases. In DNA form, the CDR3 reads TGCGCCAGCAGCCGCCTAAACTCAGGACAAGAGACCCAGTACTTC. It encodes CASSRLNSGQETQYF.

This clonotype was counted many times. This chain links TRBV28 with TRBJ2-7, with TRBD2 matching over 10 bases. The CDR3 runs to 16 residues. The V segment lost 5 bases and the J segment 2 bases; nucleotides outside the gene matches: 9. The germline V gene has CDR1 MDHEN and CDR2 SYDVKM. In DNA form, the CDR3 reads TGTGCCAGCAGTCCGCCGGGACTAGCGTCGACCTACGAGCAGTACTTC. Amino acids: CASSPPGLASTYEQYF.

This clonotype was seen repeatedly, ten times or more. The CDR3 reads CASSLVGQSGQETQYF. For the CDR3, the DNA is TGCGCCAGCAGCTTGGTGGGGCAATCGGGCCAAGAGACCCAGTACTTC. The chain joins TRBV5-1 to TRBJ2-5, with D tentatively TRBD1 (5 bases). The germline V and J ends were trimmed by 0 bases and 1 base, with 13 bases remaining between them. This CDR3 contains 16 residues. Germline loops: CDR1 SGHRS, CDR2 YFSETQ.

Only a few counts were recorded for this clonotype. The chain recombines TRBV24-1 with TRBJ2-2; D perhaps matches TRBD2 (6 bases). CDR3 length: 16 amino acids. V lost 6 bases and J 6 bases, leaving 19 bases between the germline ends. Germline V gene sequence: CDR1 KGHDR, CDR2 SFDVKD. The CDR3 region has the DNA TGTGCCACCAGTCCGGGACTCCTAGGGGTAGCCGGGGAGCTGTTTTTT. Its translation: CATSPGLLGVAGELFF.

This clonotype has more than one count but fewer than ten. The gene calls are TRBV28 and TRBJ1-1; the D gene is possibly TRBD1 (5 bases). CDR3 length: 12 amino acids. Trimming removed 3 bases at V and 7 bases at J, with 9 bases between. Germline V gene data show CDR1 as MDHEN and CDR2 as SYDVKM. The CDR3 region is CASSFPGGEAFF. For the CDR3, the DNA is TGTGCCAGCAGTTTCCCGGGGGGTGAAGCTTTCTTT.

The genes are TRBV4-3 and TRBJ2-5; D tentatively fits TRBD1 or TRBD2 (6 bases each). The V end lost 1 base, the J end lost 5 bases, and 29 bases lay between the germline ends. Looked up from germline, CDR1 is LGHNA and CDR2 is YSLEER. This CDR3 is built from 20 residues. CDR3 bases: TGCGCCAGCAGCCAAGGCTTGGGCGATTCATCAGGGGCGGGATCGGAGACCCAGTACTTC. Its translation is CASSQGLGDSSGAGSETQYF.

This clonotype was recorded many times. This chain connects TRBV3-1 to TRBJ1-5, with no clear D. Germline lookup yields CDR1 LGHDT and CDR2 YNNKEL (reference sequence). V was pared by 0 bases and J by 11 bases, with 11 bases between. The CDR3 covers 13 residues. This CDR3 is CASSQDDRAAQHF. CDR3 bases: TGTGCCAGCAGCCAAGACGACCGGGCGGCCCAGCATTTT. Combining the CDR3 with reference TRBV3-1 and TRBJ1-5 gives the whole variable domain DTAVSQTPKYLVTQMGNDKSIKCEQNLGHDTMYWYKQDSKKFLKIMFSYNNKELIINETVPNRFSPKSPDKAHLNLHINSLELGDSAVYFCASSQDDRAAQHFGDGTRLSIL.

A word on this clonotype: One end of the junction varies from germline; a read error may be responsible. The chain is built from TRBV7-7 and TRBJ2-5; TRBD1 matches 9 bases. Germline V gene data show CDR1 as SSHAT and CDR2 as FNYEAQ (reference sequence). This CDR3 has 14 residues. The CDR3 bases are TGTGCTAGCAGCAAGGACAGGGGTCAAGAGACCCAGTACTTC. The encoded protein is CASSKDRGQETQYF.

This clonotype was counted ten times or more. This chain links TRBV5-6 with TRBJ1-1; TRBD1 aligns across 8 bases. V lost 0 bases to trimming and J lost 1 base; unmatched junction nucleotides: 2. The germline V gene has CDR1 SGHDT and CDR2 YYEEEE. CDR3 size: 15 residues. The CDR3 loop is CASSLVGQGNTEAFF. As DNA, the CDR3 is TGTGCCAGCAGCTTGGTTGGACAGGGGAACACTGAAGCTTTCTTT. Complete variable domain (other parts from reference TRBV5-6 and TRBJ1-1): DAGVTQSPTHLIKTRGQQVTLRCSPKSGHDTVSWYQQALGQGPQFIFQYYEEEERQRGNFPDRFSGHQFPNYSSELNVNALLLGDSALYLCASSLVGQGNTEAFFGQGTRLTVV.

The chain links TRBV7-9 to TRBJ1-4, with 8 bases that match TRBD1. The CDR3 has 14 residues. Trimming cost V 5 bases and J 4 bases; bases outside gene matches: 3. CDR1 is SEHNR and CDR2 is FQNEAQ in the germline V gene (reference sequence). This chain's CDR3 is CASSLDRGNEKLFF. CDR3 bases: TGTGCCAGCAGCCTAGACAGGGGTAATGAAAAACTGTTTTTT. The full variable domain, its missing parts supplied by reference TRBV7-9 and TRBJ1-4, is DTGVSQNPRHKITKRGQNVTFRCDPISEHNRLYWYRQTLGQGPEFLTYFQNEAQLEKSRLLSDRFSAERPKGSFSTLEIQRTEQGDSAMYLCASSLDRGNEKLFFGSGTQLSVL.